This TCR beta chain comes out of a study of T cells in localized non-small cell lung cancer. With respect to this clone: Its target is unknown.

This CDR3 has 14 amino acids. In germline, CDR1 is SGHAT, CDR2 FQNNGV. V gave up 3 bases and J gave up 7 bases, with 15 bases separating them. Generated by immunoSEQ multiplex PCR, the TCRdb table keeps only in-frame clones and is missing some. The data hold tens of thousands of clones, with almost 90% observed a single time. Overall study findings and caveats: Because researchers sequenced only one region of the tumor, heterogeneity is still possible. A median of 57 of the top 100 tumor clones appeared in adjacent lung, which was paired and uninvolved. Uninvolved neighboring lung showed the greatest T cell clonality, exceeding tumor.

The chain recombines TRBV11-2 with TRBJ1-1; D is unresolved. The specimen comprised peripheral blood, sampled before any cancer treatment. The receptor's source is a woman aged 35 to 70 with stage I lung adenocarcinoma. This chain's CDR3 is CASSFHPQGSEAFF. CDR3 bases: TGTGCCAGCAGCTTTCATCCACAAGGGAGTGAAGCTTTCTTT.